The clone carrying this T cell receptor beta chain was observed a handful of times. No antigen is known for it. The CDR3 spans 13 residues. The data are from a study of T-cell memory formation after mild COVID-19. Notes on the study in general: Contracting CD4+ clones sat mainly in CM and EM; CD8+ in EMRA. Researchers found some responding clones in pre-infection memory, a sign that cross-reactive memory joined.

TCRdb re-called the 5' RACE reads with MiXCR, one entry per CDR3 protein. Of 400,000 to 500,000 distinct CDR3 sequences in the sample, roughly 17% were seen once. Input material: PBMCs or a T cell subset sorted from them (not recorded which). The gene calls are TRBV21-1 and TRBJ2-5. TRBV21-1 is labeled a pseudogene. The sequence was obtained from a young man who had mild COVID-19 (a few samples of this study predate the infection). Cell type and time point are not known. The CDR3 bases are TGTGCCAGCAGCAAGGAAGGGCAAGAGACCCAGTACTTC. Its protein is CASSKEGQETQYF.